This TCR beta chain came from a study of cytomegalovirus exposure and HLA in healthy donors. Germline CDR1 is LNHDA and CDR2 is SQIVND (reference sequence). There are 15 residues in the CDR3. Trimming cost V 4 bases and J 5 bases, with 17 bases left between them. 13 Jbeta primers and 60 Vbeta primers were used for the PCR. Assay used: immunoSEQ multiplex PCR; TCRdb lists only in-frame clones, some missing. The table records 170,000 or so clones, about three quarters of them present only once. The chain is built from TRBV19 and TRBJ1-1; D is undetermined. This TCR derives from a woman aged 45-65 years in good health and CMV-seropositive. Sequenced sample: PBMCs. CDR3 sequence (DNA): TGTGCCAGTAGTAGTATCAAGGCCGGGTGGACTGAAGCTTTCTTT. Its protein product is CASSSIKAGWTEAFF. The complete variable domain, with remaining parts taken from reference TRBV19 and TRBJ1-1, reads DGGITQSPKYLFRKEGQNVTLSCEQNLNHDAMYWYRQDPGQGLRLIYYSQIVNDFQKGDIAEGYSVSREKKESFPLTVTSAQKNPTAFYLCASSSIKAGWTEAFFGQGTRLTVV.